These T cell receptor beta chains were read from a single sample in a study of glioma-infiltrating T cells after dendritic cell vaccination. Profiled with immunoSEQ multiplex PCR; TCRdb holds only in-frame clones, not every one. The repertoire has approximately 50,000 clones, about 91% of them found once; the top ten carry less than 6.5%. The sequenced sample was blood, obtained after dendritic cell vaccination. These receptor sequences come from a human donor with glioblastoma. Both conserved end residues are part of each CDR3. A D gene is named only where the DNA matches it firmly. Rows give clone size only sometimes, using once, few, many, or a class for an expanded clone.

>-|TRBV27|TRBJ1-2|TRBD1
CASSLRAQGATNYGYTF
TGTGCCAGCAGTTTGCGGGCACAGGGGGCAACCAACTATGGCTACACCTTC
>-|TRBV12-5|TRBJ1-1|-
CASGLTTSAFF
TGTGCTAGTGGTTTGACAACGTCGGCTTTCTTT
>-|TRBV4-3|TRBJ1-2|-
CASSHSRGNGYTF
TGCGCCAGCAGCCATTCTCGGGGGAATGGCTACACCTTC
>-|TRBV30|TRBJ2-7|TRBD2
CAWGLAGSYEQYF
TGTGCCTGGGGACTAGCGGGATCCTACGAGCAGTACTTC
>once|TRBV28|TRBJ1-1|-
CATHQSHTEAFF
TGTGCCACTCACCAGTCCCACACTGAAGCTTTCTTT
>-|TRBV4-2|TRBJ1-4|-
CASSQDRSEKLFF
TGTGCCAGCAGCCAAGATAGGAGTGAAAAACTGTTTTTT
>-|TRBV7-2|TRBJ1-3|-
CASRERGGGNTIYF
TGTGCCAGCAGAGAACGGGGTGGTGGAAACACCATATATTTT
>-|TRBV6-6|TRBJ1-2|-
CASSYSTAGQDTF
TGTGCCAGCAGTTACTCGACGGCAGGGCAAGACACCTTC
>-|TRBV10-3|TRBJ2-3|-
CAIKSGRETDTQYF
TGTGCCATCAAGTCGGGACGGGAGACGGATACGCAGTATTTT
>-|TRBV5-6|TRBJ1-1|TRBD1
CASSYRQGTEAFF
TGTGCCAGCAGCTACCGACAGGGCACTGAAGCTTTCTTT
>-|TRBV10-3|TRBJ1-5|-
CAISAAETGSNQPQHF
TGTGCCATCAGTGCGGCGGAGACAGGTAGCAATCAGCCCCAGCATTTT
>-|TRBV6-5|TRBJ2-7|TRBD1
CASSYSLDRRYEQYF
TGTGCCAGCAGTTACTCGTTGGACAGGCGGTACGAGCAGTACTTC
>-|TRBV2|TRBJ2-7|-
CASSDEGGAHYEQYF
TGTGCCAGCAGTGACGAGGGGGGGGCACACTACGAGCAGTACTTC
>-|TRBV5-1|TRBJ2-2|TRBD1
CASSLTGGTGELFF
TGCGCCAGCAGCTTAACAGGGGGCACCGGGGAGCTGTTTTTT
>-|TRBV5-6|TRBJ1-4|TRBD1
CASKRRGRDEKLFF
TGTGCCAGCAAGCGGAGGGGGCGAGATGAAAAACTGTTTTTT
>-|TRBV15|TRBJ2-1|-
CATSRAKTERNEQFF
TGTGCCACCAGCAGAGCTAAGACAGAAAGGAATGAGCAGTTCTTC
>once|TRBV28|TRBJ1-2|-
CASSSIVRTASNYGYTF
TGTGCCAGCAGCTCAATAGTCAGGACAGCCTCTAACTATGGCTACACCTTC
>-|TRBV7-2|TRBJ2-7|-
CASSLQGTYEQYF
TGTGCCAGCAGCTTACAGGGGACCTACGAGCAGTACTTC